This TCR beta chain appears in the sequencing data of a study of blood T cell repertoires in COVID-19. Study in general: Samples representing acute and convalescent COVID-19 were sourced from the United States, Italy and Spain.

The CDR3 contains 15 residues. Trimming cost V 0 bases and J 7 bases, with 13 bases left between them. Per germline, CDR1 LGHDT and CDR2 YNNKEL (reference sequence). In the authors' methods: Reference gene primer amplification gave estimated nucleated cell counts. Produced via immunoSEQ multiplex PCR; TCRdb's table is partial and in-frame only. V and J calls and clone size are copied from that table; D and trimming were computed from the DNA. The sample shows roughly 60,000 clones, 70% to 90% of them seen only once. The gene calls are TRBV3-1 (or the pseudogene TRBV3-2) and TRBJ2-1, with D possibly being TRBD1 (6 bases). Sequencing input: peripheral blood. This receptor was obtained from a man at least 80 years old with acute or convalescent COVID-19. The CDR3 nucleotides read TGTGCCAGCAGCCAAGACCCCCGGACAGATAATGAGCAGTTCTTC. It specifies CASSQDPRTDNEQFF.